The 2 T cell receptor beta chains in this list originate from one sample, sequenced in a study of tumor-infiltrating lymphocytes in primary liver carcinoma. A primer matching the constant region was used to make TCR beta cDNA from approximately 0.45 ug of total RNA. Nested multiplex PCR, run for three rounds with slightly modified ARM-PCR, yielded TCR beta libraries. In the first two PCR rounds, TRBV1-TRBV30 forward primers were paired with a C-beta reverse primer, and each round lasted approximately 10 cycles. TCRdb analysed the multiplex PCR reads with MiXCR anew, one entry per CDR3 protein. Of 200,000 or so distinct CDR3 sequences listed, 65% were seen once; the top ten hold roughly 7%. Germline DNA was also extracted, and blood RNA was taken from unsorted whole blood. The sample comprised peripheral blood. Receptors were obtained from a woman aged 55-70 years with primary liver carcinoma and hepatitis B virus infection.

On this clonotype: Since no conserved phenylalanine or tryptophan closes the CDR3, a read error is the likely cause. The chain carries TRBV29-1 and TRBJ2-1; tentatively, D is TRBD1 (6 bases). The germline V gene encodes CDR1 SQVTM and CDR2 ANQGSEA. There are 12 residues in the CDR3. V lost 3 bases and J lost 6, with 9 bases in between. CDR3 protein: CSVEGQPNEQFL. Here the CDR3 DNA reads TGCAGCGTTGAGGGACAACCCAATGAGCAGTTCCTC.

This chain joins TRBV7-9 and TRBJ2-7; D uncertain. The CDR3 sequence is 15 residues long. Between the trimmed V and J ends, which lost 5 bases and 5 bases, there was a span of 19 bases. Germline V CDR1 and CDR2: SEHNR, FQNEAQ (reference sequence). CDR3: CASSGRNSGINEQYF. In DNA, the CDR3 is TGTGCCAGCAGCGGGCGGAACAGTGGGATAAACGAGCAGTACTTC.